What follows is one TCR beta chain and its context. The antigen is unknown. This sample stems from a study of T cells after yellow fever vaccination. Findings of the study overall: Overlap between CD4 and CD8 compartments was detected for a small share of clonotypes.

TCRdb itself ran the 5' RACE reads through MiXCR, one entry per CDR3 protein. The data contain some 350,000 distinct CDR3 sequences, about 6.2% of them seen just once; the ten biggest clones take up 15%. Trimming left V 3 bases short and J 4 bases short, with 18 bases between. This CDR3 region has 16 residues. Germline CDR1 WNHNN, CDR2 SYGVQD (reference sequence). The origin of this receptor is a man aged 30 to 45 who received the YFV17D yellow fever vaccine. This chain uses TRBV10-1 with TRBJ2-5; D is perhaps TRBD2 (6 bases). Material: PBMCs, obtained 5 days after the yellow fever booster vaccination. The DNA of the CDR3 is TGCGCCAGCAGTGACGGGAGCGGACCCCCCTCAGAGACCCAGTACTTC. This encodes CASSDGSGPPSETQYF.